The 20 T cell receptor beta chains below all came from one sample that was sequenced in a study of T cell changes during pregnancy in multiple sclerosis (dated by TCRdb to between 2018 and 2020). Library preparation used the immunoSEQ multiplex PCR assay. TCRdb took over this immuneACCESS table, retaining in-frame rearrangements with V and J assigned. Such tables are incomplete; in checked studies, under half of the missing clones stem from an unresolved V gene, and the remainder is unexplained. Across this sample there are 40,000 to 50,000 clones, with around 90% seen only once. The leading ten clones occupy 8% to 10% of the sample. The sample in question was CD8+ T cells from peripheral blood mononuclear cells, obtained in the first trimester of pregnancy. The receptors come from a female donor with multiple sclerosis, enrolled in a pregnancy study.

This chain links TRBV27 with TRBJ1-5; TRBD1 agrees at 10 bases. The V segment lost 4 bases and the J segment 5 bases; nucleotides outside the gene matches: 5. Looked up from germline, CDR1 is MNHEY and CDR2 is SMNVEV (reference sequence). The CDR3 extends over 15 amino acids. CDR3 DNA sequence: TGTGCCAGCAGTTCAGGGGACAGGGGCTATCAGCCCCAGCATTTT. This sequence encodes CASSSGDRGYQPQHF.

Here the CDR3 reads CASSPDRYEQYF. The CDR3 DNA is TGTGCCAGCAGCCCTGACAGATACGAGCAGTACTTC. This rearrangement joins TRBV7-9 to TRBJ2-7; possibly TRBD1 for D (5 bases). The CDR3 sequence is 12 residues long. Germline CDR1 reads SEHNR; CDR2 reads FQNEAQ (reference sequence). V lost 5 bases, J lost 4 bases, and 9 bases lay in between.

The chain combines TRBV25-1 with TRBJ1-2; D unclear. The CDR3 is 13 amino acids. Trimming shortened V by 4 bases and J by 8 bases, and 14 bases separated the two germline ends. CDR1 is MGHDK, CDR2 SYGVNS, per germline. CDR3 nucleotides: TGTGCCAGCAGTGGTGGGCAGGCGCTAGGCTACACCTTC. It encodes CASSGGQALGYTF.

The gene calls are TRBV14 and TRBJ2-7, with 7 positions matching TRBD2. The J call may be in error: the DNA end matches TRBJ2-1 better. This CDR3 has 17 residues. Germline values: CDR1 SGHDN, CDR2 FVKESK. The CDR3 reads CASSQEWASGRDNEQFF. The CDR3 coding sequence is TGTGCCAGCAGCCAAGAGTGGGCTAGCGGAAGGGACAATGAGCAGTTCTTC.

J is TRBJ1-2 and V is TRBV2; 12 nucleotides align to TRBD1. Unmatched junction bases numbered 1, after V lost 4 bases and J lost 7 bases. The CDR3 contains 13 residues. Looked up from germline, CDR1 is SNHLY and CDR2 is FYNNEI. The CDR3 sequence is CASSGGQGAGYTF. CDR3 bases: TGTGCCAGCAGTGGGGGACAGGGGGCTGGCTACACCTTC. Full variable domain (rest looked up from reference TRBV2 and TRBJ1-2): EPEVTQTPSHQVTQMGQEVILRCVPISNHLYFYWYRQILGQKVEFLVSFYNNEISEKSEIFDDQFSVERPDGSNFTLKIRSTKLEDSAMYFCASSGGQGAGYTFGSGTRLTVV.

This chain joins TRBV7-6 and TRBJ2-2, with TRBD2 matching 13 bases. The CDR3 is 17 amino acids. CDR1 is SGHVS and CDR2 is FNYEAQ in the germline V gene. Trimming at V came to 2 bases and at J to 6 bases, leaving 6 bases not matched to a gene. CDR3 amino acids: CASSLLRTSGSAGELFF. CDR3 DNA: TGTGCCAGCAGCTTATTGCGGACTAGCGGGAGCGCCGGGGAGCTGTTTTTT.

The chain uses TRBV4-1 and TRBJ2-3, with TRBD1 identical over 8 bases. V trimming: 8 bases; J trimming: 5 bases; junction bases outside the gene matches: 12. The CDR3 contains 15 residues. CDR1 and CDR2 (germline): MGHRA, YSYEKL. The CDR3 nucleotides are TGCGCCAGCCGATTCGAGTCAGGGGGCGAAGATACGCAGTATTTT. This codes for CASRFESGGEDTQYF.

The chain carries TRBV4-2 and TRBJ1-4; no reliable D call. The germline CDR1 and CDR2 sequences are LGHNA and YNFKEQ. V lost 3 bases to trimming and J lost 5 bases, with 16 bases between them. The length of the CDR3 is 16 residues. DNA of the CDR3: TGTGCCAGCAGCCACCCCCCCCCTTTACGGAATGAAAAACTGTTTTTT. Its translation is CASSHPPPLRNEKLFF.

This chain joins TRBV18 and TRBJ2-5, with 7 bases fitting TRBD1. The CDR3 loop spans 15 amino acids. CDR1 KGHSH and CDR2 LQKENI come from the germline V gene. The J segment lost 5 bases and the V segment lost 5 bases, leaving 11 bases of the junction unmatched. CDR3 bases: TGTGCCAGCTCATCCAAGGGGGCGTATTCGGAGACCCAGTACTTC. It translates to CASSSKGAYSETQYF. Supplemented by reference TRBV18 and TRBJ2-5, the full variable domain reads NAGVMQNPRHLVRRRGQEARLRCSPMKGHSHVYWYRQLPEEGLKFMVYLQKENIIDESGMPKERFSAEFPKEGPSILRIQQVVRGDSAAYFCASSSKGAYSETQYFGPGTRLLVL.

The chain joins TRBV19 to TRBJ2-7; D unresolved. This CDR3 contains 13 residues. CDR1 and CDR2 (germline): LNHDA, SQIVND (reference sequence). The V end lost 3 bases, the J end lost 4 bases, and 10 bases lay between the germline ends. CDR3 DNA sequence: TGTGCCAGTAGTATTAGCCGGAATTACGAGCAGTACTTC. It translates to CASSISRNYEQYF.

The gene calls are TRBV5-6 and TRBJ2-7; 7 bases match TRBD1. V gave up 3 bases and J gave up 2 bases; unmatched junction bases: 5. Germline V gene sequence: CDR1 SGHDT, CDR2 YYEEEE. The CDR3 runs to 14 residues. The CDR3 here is CASSWGTVAYEQYF. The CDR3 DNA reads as TGTGCCAGCAGCTGGGGGACAGTCGCCTACGAGCAGTACTTC. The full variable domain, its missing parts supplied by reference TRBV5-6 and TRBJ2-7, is DAGVTQSPTHLIKTRGQQVTLRCSPKSGHDTVSWYQQALGQGPQFIFQYYEEEERQRGNFPDRFSGHQFPNYSSELNVNALLLGDSALYLCASSWGTVAYEQYFGPGTRLTVT.

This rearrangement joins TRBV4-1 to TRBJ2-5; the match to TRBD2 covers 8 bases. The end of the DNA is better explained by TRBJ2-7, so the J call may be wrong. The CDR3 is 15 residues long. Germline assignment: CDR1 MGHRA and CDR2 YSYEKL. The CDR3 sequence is CASSQPAGGGYEQYF. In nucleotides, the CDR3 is TGCGCCAGCAGCCAGCCTGCGGGGGGCGGATACGAGCAGTACTTC.

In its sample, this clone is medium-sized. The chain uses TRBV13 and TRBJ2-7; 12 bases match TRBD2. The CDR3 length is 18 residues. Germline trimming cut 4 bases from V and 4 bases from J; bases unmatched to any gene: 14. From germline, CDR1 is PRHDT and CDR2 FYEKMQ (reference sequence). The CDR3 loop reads CASSSGLAGGPYAYEQYF. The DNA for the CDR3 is TGTGCCAGCAGCTCCGGCCTAGCGGGAGGGCCCTATGCATACGAGCAGTACTTC.

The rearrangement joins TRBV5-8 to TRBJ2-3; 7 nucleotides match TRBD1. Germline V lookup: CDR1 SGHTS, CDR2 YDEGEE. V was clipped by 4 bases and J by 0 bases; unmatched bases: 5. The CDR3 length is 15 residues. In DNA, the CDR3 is TGTGCCAGCAGCGGACCGACAGGGAGCACAGATACGCAGTATTTT. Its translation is CASSGPTGSTDTQYF.

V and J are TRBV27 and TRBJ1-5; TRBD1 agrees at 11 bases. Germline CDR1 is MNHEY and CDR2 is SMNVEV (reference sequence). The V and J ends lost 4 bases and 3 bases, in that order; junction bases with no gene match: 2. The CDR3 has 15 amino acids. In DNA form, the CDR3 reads TGTGCCAGCAGTTGGACAGGGGGCTCCAATCAGCCCCAGCATTTT. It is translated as CASSWTGGSNQPQHF.

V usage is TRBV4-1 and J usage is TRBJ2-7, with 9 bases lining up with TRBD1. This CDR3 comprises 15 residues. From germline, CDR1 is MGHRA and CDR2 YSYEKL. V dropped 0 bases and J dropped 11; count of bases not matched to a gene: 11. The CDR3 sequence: CASSQEPGQGYFKYF. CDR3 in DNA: TGCGCCAGCAGCCAAGAACCGGGACAGGGCTACTTTAAGTACTTC.

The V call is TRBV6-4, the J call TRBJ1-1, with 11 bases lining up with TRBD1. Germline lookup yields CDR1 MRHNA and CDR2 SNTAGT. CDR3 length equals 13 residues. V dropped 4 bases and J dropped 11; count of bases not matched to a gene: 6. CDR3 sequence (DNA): TGTGCCAGCAGTGGGACAGGGGGCGCGGATGCTTTCTTT. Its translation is CASSGTGGADAFF.

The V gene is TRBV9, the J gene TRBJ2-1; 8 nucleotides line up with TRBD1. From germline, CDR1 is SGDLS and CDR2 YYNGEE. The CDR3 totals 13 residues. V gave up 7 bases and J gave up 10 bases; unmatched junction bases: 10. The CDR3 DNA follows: TGTGCCAGCTGTATCAGGGGGCGCGGAGAGCAGTTCTTC. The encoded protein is CASCIRGRGEQFF.

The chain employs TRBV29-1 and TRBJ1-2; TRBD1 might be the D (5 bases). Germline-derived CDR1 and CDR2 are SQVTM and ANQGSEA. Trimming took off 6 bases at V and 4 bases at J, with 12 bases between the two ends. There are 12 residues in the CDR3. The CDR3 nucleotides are TGCAGCGTGTTAAGGGGAGGCTATGGCTACACCTTC. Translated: CSVLRGGYGYTF.

CDR3 loop: CASSLIATDEQFF. The CDR3 DNA reads as TGTGCCAGCAGCTTGATAGCGACGGATGAGCAGTTCTTC. V usage is TRBV5-4 and J usage is TRBJ2-1, with D possibly TRBD2 on 5 matching bases. The CDR3 is made up of 13 amino acids. Deletions cut 1 base from V and 8 bases from J, with 10 bases between. Germline values: CDR1 SGHNT, CDR2 YYREEE (reference sequence).